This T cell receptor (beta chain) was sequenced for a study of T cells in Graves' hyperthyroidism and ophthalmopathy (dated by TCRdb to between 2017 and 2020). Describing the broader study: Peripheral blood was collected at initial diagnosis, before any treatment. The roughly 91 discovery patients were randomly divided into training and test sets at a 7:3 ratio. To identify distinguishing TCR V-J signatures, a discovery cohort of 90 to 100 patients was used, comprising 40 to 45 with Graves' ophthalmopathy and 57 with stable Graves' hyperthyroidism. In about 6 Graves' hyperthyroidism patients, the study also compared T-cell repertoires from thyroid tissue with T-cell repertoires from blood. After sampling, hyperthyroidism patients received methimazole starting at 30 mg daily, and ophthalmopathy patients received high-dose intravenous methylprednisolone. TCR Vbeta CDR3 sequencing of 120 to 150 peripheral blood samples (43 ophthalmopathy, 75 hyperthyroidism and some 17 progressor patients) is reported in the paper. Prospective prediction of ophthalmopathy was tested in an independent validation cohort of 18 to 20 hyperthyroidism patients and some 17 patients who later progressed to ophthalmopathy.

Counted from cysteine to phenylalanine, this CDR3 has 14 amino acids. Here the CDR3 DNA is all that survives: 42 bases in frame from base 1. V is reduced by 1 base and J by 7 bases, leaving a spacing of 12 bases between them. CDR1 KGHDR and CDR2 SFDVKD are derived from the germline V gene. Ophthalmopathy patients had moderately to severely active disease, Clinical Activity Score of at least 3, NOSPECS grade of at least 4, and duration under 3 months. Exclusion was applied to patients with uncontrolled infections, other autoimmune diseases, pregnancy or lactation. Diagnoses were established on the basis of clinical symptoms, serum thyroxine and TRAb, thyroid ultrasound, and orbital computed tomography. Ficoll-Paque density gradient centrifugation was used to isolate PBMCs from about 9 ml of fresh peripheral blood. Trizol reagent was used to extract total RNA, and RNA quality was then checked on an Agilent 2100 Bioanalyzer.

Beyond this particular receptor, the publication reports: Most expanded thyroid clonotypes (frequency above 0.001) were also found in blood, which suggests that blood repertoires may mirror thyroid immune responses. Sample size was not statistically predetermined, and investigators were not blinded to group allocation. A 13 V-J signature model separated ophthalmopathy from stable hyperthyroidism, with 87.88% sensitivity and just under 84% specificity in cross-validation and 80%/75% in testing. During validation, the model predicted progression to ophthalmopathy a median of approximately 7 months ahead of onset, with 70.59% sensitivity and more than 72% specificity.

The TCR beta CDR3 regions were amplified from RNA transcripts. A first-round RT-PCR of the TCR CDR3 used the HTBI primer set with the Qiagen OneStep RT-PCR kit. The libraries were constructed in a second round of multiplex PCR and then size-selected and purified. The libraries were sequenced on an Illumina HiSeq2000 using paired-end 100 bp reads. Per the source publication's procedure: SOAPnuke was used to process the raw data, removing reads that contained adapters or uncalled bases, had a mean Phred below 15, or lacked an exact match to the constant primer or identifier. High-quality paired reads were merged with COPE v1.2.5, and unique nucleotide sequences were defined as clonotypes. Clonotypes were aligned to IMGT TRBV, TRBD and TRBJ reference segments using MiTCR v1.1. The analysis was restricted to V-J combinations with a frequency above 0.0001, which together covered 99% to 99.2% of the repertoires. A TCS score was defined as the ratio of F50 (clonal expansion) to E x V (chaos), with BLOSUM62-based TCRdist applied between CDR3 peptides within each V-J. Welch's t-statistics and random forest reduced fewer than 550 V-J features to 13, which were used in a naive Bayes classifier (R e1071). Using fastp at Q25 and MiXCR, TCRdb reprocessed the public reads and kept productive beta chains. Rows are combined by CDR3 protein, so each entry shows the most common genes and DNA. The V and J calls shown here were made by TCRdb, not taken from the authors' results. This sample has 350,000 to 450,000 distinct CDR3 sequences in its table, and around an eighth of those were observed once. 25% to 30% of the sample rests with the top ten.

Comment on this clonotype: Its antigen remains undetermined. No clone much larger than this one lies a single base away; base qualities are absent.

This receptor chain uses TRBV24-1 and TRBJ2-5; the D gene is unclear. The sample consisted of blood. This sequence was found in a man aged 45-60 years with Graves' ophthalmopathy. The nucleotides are TGTGCCACCAGTGATTTCACAGCAATCGGGACCCAGTACTTC. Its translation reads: CATSDFTAIGTQYF.